Listed here are 22 T cell receptor beta chains from one sample, sequenced in a study of blood T cell repertoires in COVID-19. The table came from immunoSEQ multiplex PCR; TCRdb's copy has only in-frame clones and leaves some out. The data show 300,000 or so clones, about 87% seen once. The sample comprised peripheral blood. These receptor sequences come from a man in his 70s with acute or convalescent COVID-19.

The chain carries TRBV30 and TRBJ1-5, with D uncertain. Per the germline V gene, CDR1 is GTSNPN and CDR2 is SVGIG (reference sequence). Trimming removed 7 bases at V and 1 base at J, with 11 bases between. The CDR3 consists of 13 residues. CDR3 protein: CASGGRSNQPQHF. The CDR3 DNA follows: TGTGCCTCTGGCGGGCGGAGCAATCAGCCCCAGCATTTT.

This clone was seen a handful of times. This chain uses TRBV19 with TRBJ1-4, with TRBD1 as a possible D gene (6 bases). V gave up 5 bases and J gave up 0 bases, with 10 bases separating them. This CDR3 region has 15 residues. Germline V gene data show CDR1 as LNHDA and CDR2 as SQIVND (reference sequence). The CDR3, as DNA: TGTGCCAGTAGTGGATCAGGGGCAACTAATGAAAAACTGTTTTTT. Translated: CASSGSGATNEKLFF.

This clone has a handful of counts. The chain recombines TRBV3-1 (or the pseudogene TRBV3-2) with TRBJ2-3, with D perhaps TRBD2 (5 bases). V dropped 2 bases and J dropped 5 bases, with 14 bases sitting between them. Germline CDR1 and CDR2: LGHDT and YNNKEL (reference sequence). The CDR3 is 15 amino acids. This chain's CDR3 is CASSQKRFRGDTQYF. As DNA, the CDR3 is TGTGCCAGCAGCCAAAAGCGGTTTCGCGGAGATACGCAGTATTTT.

This chain joins TRBV2 and TRBJ1-2, with D unclear. The CDR3 has 13 residues. Trimming removed 6 bases at V and 7 bases at J, with 15 bases between. Germline assignment: CDR1 SNHLY and CDR2 FYNNEI. Here the CDR3 reads CASSGREAGGYTF. The CDR3 region has the DNA TGTGCCAGCAGCGGCCGGGAGGCGGGTGGCTACACCTTC.

The chain has TRBV9 and TRBJ1-3; no reliable D call. This CDR3 comprises 14 residues. V dropped 0 bases and J dropped 2 bases, with 6 bases sitting between them. Germline-derived CDR1 and CDR2 are SGDLS and YYNGEE. The CDR3 DNA follows: TGTGCCAGCAGCGTAGACTTTACTGGAAACACCATATATTTT. Its translation: CASSVDFTGNTIYF.

The chain links TRBV10-3 to TRBJ1-1; possible D gene TRBD1, 6 bases. Germline values: CDR1 ENHRY, CDR2 SYGVKD. Trimming left V 0 bases short and J 4 bases short, with 6 bases between. This CDR3 contains 13 residues. As DNA, the CDR3 is TGTGCCATCAGTGAGTCCAGGGGCACTGAAGCTTTCTTT. Protein sequence: CAISESRGTEAFF.

The count of this clone is one. The CDR3 region is CASSLGGQGADTQYF. Written as DNA, the CDR3 is TGTGCCAGCAGTTTGGGGGGGCAAGGCGCAGATACGCAGTATTTT. The rearrangement uses TRBV28 and TRBJ2-3, with D perhaps matching TRBD2 (7 bases). The ends were cut back, 3 bases at V and 4 bases at J, with 14 bases in the middle. This CDR3 contains 15 residues. Germline V gene sequence: CDR1 MDHEN, CDR2 SYDVKM.

The chain uses TRBV19 and TRBJ1-5, with 9 bases fitting TRBD1. The CDR3 length is 15 residues. Per the germline V gene, CDR1 is LNHDA and CDR2 is SQIVND (reference sequence). Losses at the gene ends were 4 bases for V and 6 bases for J; bases not matched to a gene: 7. The CDR3 protein is CASSTGQGVSQPQHF. The CDR3 DNA reads as TGTGCCAGTAGTACGGGACAGGGAGTCAGTCAGCCCCAGCATTTT.

The chain couples TRBV4-2 to TRBJ1-4; 10 bases fit TRBD1. The CDR3 is 20 residues long. Germline CDR1 is LGHNA and CDR2 is YNFKEQ. V lost 0 bases, J lost 7 bases, and 17 bases stayed unmatched. The CDR3 loop reads CASSQEWGGDRGLRGEKLFF. The DNA of the CDR3 is TGTGCCAGCAGCCAAGAATGGGGCGGGGACAGGGGACTACGTGGTGAAAAACTGTTTTTT.

The CDR3 loop reads CAWSGYRDSPLHF. The CDR3 DNA reads as TGTGCCTGGAGTGGTTACAGGGATTCACCCCTCCACTTT. This chain joins TRBV30 and TRBJ1-6, with a possible D match to TRBD1 (6 bases). The CDR3 consists of 13 residues. Germline V lookup: CDR1 GTSNPN, CDR2 SVGIG (reference sequence). V was cut by 1 base and J by 8 bases, with 9 bases left in between.

This CDR3 is CASSPLSSDTGELFF. CDR3 nucleotides: TGTGCCAGCAGCCCCCTTTCTAGCGACACCGGGGAGCTGTTTTTT. The chain joins TRBV3-1 (or the pseudogene TRBV3-2) to TRBJ2-2; TRBD2 might be the D (6 bases). This CDR3 is built from 15 residues. The V gene lost 4 bases and the J gene lost 3 bases, with 12 bases spanning the gap. In germline, CDR1 is LGHDT, CDR2 YNNKEL (reference sequence).

CDR3 nucleotide sequence: TGTGCCTGTACTAGCGGGGGGAACACAGATACGCAGTATTTT. This translates into CACTSGGNTDTQYF. This chain links TRBV30 with TRBJ2-3, with 12 bases that match TRBD2. Germline CDR1 GTSNPN, CDR2 SVGIG (reference sequence). CDR3 length: 14 amino acids. V was clipped by 6 bases and J by 2 bases; unmatched bases: 3.

The chain couples TRBV19 to TRBJ2-2; 8 nucleotides match TRBD2. Germline CDR1 is LNHDA and CDR2 is SQIVND (reference sequence). V shed 4 bases, J shed 6 bases, and the junction held 7 bases outside the gene matches. The CDR3 length is 15 residues. The CDR3 DNA is TGTGCCAGTAGTACCGGACTAGCAATATCCGGGGAGCTGTTTTTT. Its translation is CASSTGLAISGELFF.

V gene TRBV6-2 or TRBV6-3 combines with J gene TRBJ2-3; 7 nucleotides agree with TRBD2. Trimming removed 0 bases from V and 6 bases from J; junction bases left unmatched: 6. The germline gives CDR1 MNHEY, CDR2 SVGEGT. The CDR3 is 15 amino acids. The CDR3 DNA sequence: TGTGCCAGCAGTTACTCCCGGGAGGCCTTGGATACGCAGTATTTT. It encodes CASSYSREALDTQYF.

The chain links TRBV15 to TRBJ2-6; D may be TRBD1 (5 bases). The V and J ends lost 0 bases and 3 bases respectively, with 6 bases between them. The CDR3 is 15 residues long. The germline V gene encodes CDR1 LNHNV and CDR2 YYDKDF (reference sequence). The CDR3 DNA is TGTGCCACCAGCAGAGAAAGGGGTGGGGCCAACGTCCTGACTTTC. Its translation is CATSRERGGANVLTF.

The chain recombines TRBV29-1 with TRBJ1-1; no firm D call. CDR1 and CDR2 from the germline V gene are SQVTM and ANQGSEA. CDR3 length equals 13 residues. V was pared by 2 bases and J by 4 bases, with 11 bases between. CDR3 in DNA: TGCAGCGTTGAAAGCGGGATGGGCACTGAAGCTTTCTTT. It encodes CSVESGMGTEAFF.

This chain connects TRBV18 to TRBJ2-5; no clear D gene. V lost 0 bases and J 4 bases, leaving 12 bases between the germline ends. The CDR3 consists of 15 residues. Per the germline V gene, CDR1 is KGHSH and CDR2 is LQKENI. CDR3 amino acids: CASSPPARSRETQYF. The CDR3 coding sequence is TGTGCCAGCTCACCACCGGCGCGGTCTCGAGAGACCCAGTACTTC.

The V call is TRBV7-9, the J call TRBJ1-1, with a possible D match to TRBD1 (5 bases). The V gene's germline CDR1 is SEHNR and CDR2 FQNEAQ (reference sequence). Trimming removed 1 base at V and 4 bases at J, with 13 bases between. The CDR3 has 15 residues. The CDR3 DNA follows: TGTGCCAGCAGCTTAGAGGCCAGGGTGGCCACTGAAGCTTTCTTT. It is translated as CASSLEARVATEAFF.

The chain uses TRBV28 and TRBJ1-2, with 11 positions matching TRBD1. V shed 4 bases and J 5 bases; nucleotides not matched to a gene: 3. From germline, CDR1 is MDHEN and CDR2 SYDVKM. The CDR3 covers 14 residues. CDR3 protein: CASSSGTGGYGYTF. DNA for the CDR3: TGTGCCAGCAGTTCGGGGACAGGGGGGTATGGCTACACCTTC.

The genes are TRBV5-1 and TRBJ2-1; 8 bases align to TRBD1. The CDR3 consists of 19 residues. Germline V CDR1 and CDR2: SGHRS, YFSETQ. Losses at the gene ends were 0 bases for V and 4 bases for J; bases not matched to a gene: 15. The CDR3 DNA is TGCGCCAGCAGCTTGGCCGGGACAGGCCAAGAAACTGTGTACAATGAGCAGTTCTTC. Protein sequence: CASSLAGTGQETVYNEQFF.

This chain connects TRBV7-2 to TRBJ2-5, with TRBD2 matching over 10 bases. The CDR3 is 16 residues long. Trimming removed 1 base from V and 4 bases from J; junction bases left unmatched: 6. Per the germline V gene, CDR1 is SGHTA and CDR2 is FQGNSA. CDR3 region: CASSLGVVAGGETQYF. The CDR3 DNA reads TGTGCCAGCAGCTTAGGGGTGGTAGCGGGAGGAGAGACCCAGTACTTC.

The V call is TRBV6-2 or TRBV6-3, the J call TRBJ1-5, with D unresolved. Deletions cut 5 bases from V and 6 bases from J, with 8 bases between. Germline V gives CDR1 MNHEY, CDR2 SVGEGT. This CDR3 is 12 amino acids long. The CDR3 sequence is CASSAAGQPQHF. CDR3 DNA sequence: TGTGCCAGCAGTGCGGCGGGTCAGCCCCAGCATTTT.